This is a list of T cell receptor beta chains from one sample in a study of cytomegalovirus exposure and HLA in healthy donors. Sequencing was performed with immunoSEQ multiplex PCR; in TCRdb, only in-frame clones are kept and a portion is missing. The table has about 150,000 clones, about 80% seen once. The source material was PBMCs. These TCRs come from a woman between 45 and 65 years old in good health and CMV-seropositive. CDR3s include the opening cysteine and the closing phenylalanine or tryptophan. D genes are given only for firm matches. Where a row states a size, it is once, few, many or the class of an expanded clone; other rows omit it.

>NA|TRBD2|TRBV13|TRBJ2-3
TGTGCCAGCAGCACCCCTGGACTTAGCGGGGACACAGATACGCAGTATTTT
CASSTPGLSGDTDTQYF
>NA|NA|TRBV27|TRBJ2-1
TGTGCCAGCAGTAATCTTAACAGGGTTCATGGCAATGAGCAGTTCTTC
CASSNLNRVHGNEQFF
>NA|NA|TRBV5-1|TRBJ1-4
TGCGCCAGCAGCCTAGAGCCAATTAATGAAAAACTGTTTTTT
CASSLEPINEKLFF
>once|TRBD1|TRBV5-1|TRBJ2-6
TGCGCCAGCAGCTTGCGTACAGGGGCCGAGTCTGGGGCCAACGTCCTGACTTTC
CASSLRTGAESGANVLTF
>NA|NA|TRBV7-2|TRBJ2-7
TGTGCCAGCAGCTTAGTGGGGGCCCCTACCTACGAGCAGTACTTC
CASSLVGAPTYEQYF
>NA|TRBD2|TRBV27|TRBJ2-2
TGTGCCAGCAGCCGGACTAGCGGAACCACCGGGGAGCTGTTTTTT
CASSRTSGTTGELFF
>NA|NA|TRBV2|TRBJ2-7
TGTGCCAGCAGTTCCGGGACATCCCTCTCCTACGAGCAGTACTTC
CASSSGTSLSYEQYF
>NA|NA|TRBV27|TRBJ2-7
TGTGCCAGCAGTCCAAGGGGCCCCTACGAGCAGTACTTC
CASSPRGPYEQYF
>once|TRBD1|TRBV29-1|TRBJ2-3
TGCAGCGTTGATGGACAGGGCAGCACAGATACGCAGTATTTT
CSVDGQGSTDTQYF
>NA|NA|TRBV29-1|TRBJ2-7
TGCAGCGTTGAAGCTAGCGATTCCTACGAGCAGTACTTC
CSVEASDSYEQYF
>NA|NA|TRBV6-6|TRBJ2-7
TGTGCCAGCAGTTACCGCAGCGGGACATCCTACGAGCAGTACTTC
CASSYRSGTSYEQYF
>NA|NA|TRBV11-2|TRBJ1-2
TGTGCCAGCAGCTTATTTCCGGGTGACTCTAACTATGGCTACACCTTC
CASSLFPGDSNYGYTF
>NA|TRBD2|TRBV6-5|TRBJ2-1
TGTGCCAGCAGTGCTCCGGGGGGGAGTTCCAATGAGCAGTTCTTC
CASSAPGGSSNEQFF
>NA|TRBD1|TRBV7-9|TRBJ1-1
TGTGCCAGCAGCGAAGGACAGGAAGACACTGAAGCTTTCTTT
CASSEGQEDTEAFF
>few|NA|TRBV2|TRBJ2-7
TGTGCCAGCGCCTTGGACGGGAGCTCCTACGAGCAGTACTTC
CASALDGSSYEQYF
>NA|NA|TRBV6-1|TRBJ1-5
TGTGCCAGCAGTGAATCAGGGTTTAGCAATCAGCCCCAGCATTTT
CASSESGFSNQPQHF
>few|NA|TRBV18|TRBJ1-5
TGTGCCAGCTCACCTAGGGGCGATCAGCCCCAGCATTTT
CASSPRGDQPQHF
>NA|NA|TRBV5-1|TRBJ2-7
TGCGCCAGCAGCCCCGTGTCAGGGCCGAGCTCCTACGAGCAGTACTTC
CASSPVSGPSSYEQYF
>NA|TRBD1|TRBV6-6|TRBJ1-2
TGTGCCAGCAGTCGTAGAGGGGGGACAGATCTTGGGTACACCTTC
CASSRRGGTDLGYTF
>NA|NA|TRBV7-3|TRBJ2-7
TGTGCCAGCAGCTTAATCAGGGGAGAAGAGCAGTACTTC
CASSLIRGEEQYF
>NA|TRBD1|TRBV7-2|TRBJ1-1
TGTGCCAGCAGCCGAGGGGGCGGTGGCACTGAAGCTTTCTTT
CASSRGGGGTEAFF